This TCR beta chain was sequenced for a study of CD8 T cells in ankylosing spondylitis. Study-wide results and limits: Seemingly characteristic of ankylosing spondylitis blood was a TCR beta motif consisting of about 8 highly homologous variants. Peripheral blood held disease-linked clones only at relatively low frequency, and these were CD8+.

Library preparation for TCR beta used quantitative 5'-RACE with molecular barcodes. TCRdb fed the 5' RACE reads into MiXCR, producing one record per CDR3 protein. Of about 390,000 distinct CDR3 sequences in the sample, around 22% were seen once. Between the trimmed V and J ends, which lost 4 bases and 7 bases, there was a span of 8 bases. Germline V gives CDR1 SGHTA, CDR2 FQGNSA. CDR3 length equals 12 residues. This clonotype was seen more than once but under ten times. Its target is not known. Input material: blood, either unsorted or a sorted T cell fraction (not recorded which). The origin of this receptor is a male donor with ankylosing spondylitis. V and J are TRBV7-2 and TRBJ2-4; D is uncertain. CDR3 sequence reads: CASSSLGNIQYF. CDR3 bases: TGTGCCAGCAGCTCGCTGGGGAACATTCAGTACTTC.